The 6 T cell receptor beta chains below were found in one sample sequenced in a study of preoperative IRX-2 immunotherapy in early breast cancer. Using immunoSEQ multiplex PCR, the repertoire was profiled, and TCRdb retains in-frame clones only, with some absent. The sample records approximately 98,000 clones, approximately 90% being singletons. The sample's treatment: preoperative locoregional IRX-2 cytokine immunotherapy. This specimen was tumor tissue, taken after IRX-2 immunotherapy. Every receptor here comes from a human donor with breast cancer.

The J gene is TRBJ2-7, the V gene TRBV28; D perhaps matches TRBD2 (5 bases). V lost 3 bases to trimming and J lost 1 base, with 16 bases between them. The CDR3 consists of 16 residues. Germline V lookup: CDR1 MDHEN, CDR2 SYDVKM. In DNA, the CDR3 is TGTGCCAGCAGTTTCTCTTTGGTCGCGGGTTCCTACGAGCAGTACTTC. Encoded protein: CASSFSLVAGSYEQYF.

The V and J genes are TRBV7-1 and TRBJ1-2; D is ambiguous. Being an ORF, TRBV7-1 has a function that is uncertain. This CDR3 contains 14 residues. Trimming pared 6 bases from V and 8 bases from J, leaving 19 bases between. The CDR3 nucleotides are TGTGCCAGCAGGTCTACCGCCGGGGTCTACGGCTACACCTTC. Amino acids: CASRSTAGVYGYTF.

The chain couples TRBV12-5 to TRBJ1-1; D is undetermined. Germline values: CDR1 LGHNT, CDR2 FRNRAP. Trimming took off 6 bases at V and 3 bases at J, with 14 bases between the two ends. CDR3 length: 14 amino acids. The CDR3 sequence is CASGQPGIHTEAFF. The CDR3 nucleotides read TGTGCTAGTGGACAACCGGGAATCCACACTGAAGCTTTCTTT.

The chain carries TRBV12-1 and TRBJ2-1; the table's D call TRBD2 went unverified against the DNA. TRBV12-1 is an annotated pseudogene. This CDR3 region has 16 residues. The CDR3 sequence: CASSRRGASSYNEQFF. The CDR3 DNA follows: TGTGCCAGCAGCCGCCGGGGAGCGAGCTCCTACAATGAGCAGTTCTTC.

The CDR3 region has the DNA TGTGCCAGCTGGGGGCAGGCAGCAGATCAGCCCCAGCATTTT. Translation: CASWGQAADQPQHF. The chain joins TRBV28 to TRBJ1-5; D perhaps matches TRBD1 (6 bases). With 8 bases removed from V and 5 bases from J, the gap between germline ends came to 16 bases. The CDR3 contains 14 residues. Germline CDR1 and CDR2: MDHEN and SYDVKM.

The sample holds one count of this clone. This chain links TRBV19 with TRBJ2-2; 9 bases are a match to TRBD1. J gave up 6 bases and V 6 bases, and 5 bases lay outside the gene matches. CDR3 size: 14 residues. Germline assignment: CDR1 LNHDA and CDR2 SQIVND (reference sequence). The CDR3 nucleotides are TGTGCCAGTAGGCTACAGGGGGCCGCCGGGGAGCTGTTTTTT. Translating it yields CASRLQGAAGELFF.